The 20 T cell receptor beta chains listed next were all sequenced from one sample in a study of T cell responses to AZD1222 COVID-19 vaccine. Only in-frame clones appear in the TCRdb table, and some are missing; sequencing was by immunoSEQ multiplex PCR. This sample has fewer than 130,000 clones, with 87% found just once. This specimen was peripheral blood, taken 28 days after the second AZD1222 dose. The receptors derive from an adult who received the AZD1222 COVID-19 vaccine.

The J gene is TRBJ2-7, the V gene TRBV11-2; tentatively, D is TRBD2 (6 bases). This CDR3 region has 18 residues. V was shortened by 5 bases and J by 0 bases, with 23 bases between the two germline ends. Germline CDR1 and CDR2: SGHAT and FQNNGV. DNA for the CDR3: TGTGCCAGCAGCCCTATTAATAGAAAGAGGGAGGCCTCCTACGAGCAGTACTTC. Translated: CASSPINRKREASYEQYF.

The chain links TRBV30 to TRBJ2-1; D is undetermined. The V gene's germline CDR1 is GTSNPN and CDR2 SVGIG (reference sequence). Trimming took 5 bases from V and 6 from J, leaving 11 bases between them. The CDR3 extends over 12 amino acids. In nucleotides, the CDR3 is TGTGCCTGGTTCGACGCCTTCAATGAGCAGTTCTTC. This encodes CAWFDAFNEQFF. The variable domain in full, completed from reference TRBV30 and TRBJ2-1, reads SQTIHQWPATLVQPVGSPLSLECTVEGTSNPNLYWYRQAAGRGLQLLFYSVGIGQISSEVPQNLSASRPQDRQFILSSKKLLLSDSGFYLCAWFDAFNEQFFGPGTRLTVL.

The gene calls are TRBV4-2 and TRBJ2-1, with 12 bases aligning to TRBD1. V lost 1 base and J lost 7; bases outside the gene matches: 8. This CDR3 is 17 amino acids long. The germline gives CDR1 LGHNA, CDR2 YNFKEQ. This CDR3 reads CASSQAGGQGAENEQFF. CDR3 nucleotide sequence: TGTGCCAGCAGCCAAGCTGGGGGACAGGGGGCAGAGAATGAGCAGTTCTTC.

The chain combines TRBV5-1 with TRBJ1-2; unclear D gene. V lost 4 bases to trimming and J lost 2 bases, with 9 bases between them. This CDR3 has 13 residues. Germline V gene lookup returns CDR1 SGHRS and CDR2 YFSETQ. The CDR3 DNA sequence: TGCGCCAGCAGCAGGGCGCCCAACTATGGCTACACCTTC. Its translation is CASSRAPNYGYTF.

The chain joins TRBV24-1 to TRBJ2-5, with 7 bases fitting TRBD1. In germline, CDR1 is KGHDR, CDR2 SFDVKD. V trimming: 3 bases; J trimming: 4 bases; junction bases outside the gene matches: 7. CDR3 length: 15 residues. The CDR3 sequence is CATSDPTGDGETQYF. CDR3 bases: TGTGCCACCAGTGATCCAACAGGGGACGGAGAGACCCAGTACTTC.

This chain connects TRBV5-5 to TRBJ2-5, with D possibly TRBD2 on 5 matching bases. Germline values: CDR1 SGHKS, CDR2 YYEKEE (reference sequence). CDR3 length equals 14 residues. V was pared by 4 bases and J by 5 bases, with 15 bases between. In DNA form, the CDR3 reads TGTGCCAGCAGCGAGGGAAGATGGATGGAGACCCAGTACTTC. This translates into CASSEGRWMETQYF.

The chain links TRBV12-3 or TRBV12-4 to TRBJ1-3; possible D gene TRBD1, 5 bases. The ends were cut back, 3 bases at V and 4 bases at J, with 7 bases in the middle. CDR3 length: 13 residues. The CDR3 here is CASSLSGGNTIYF. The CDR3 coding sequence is TGTGCCAGCAGTTTGTCAGGGGGAAACACCATATATTTT.

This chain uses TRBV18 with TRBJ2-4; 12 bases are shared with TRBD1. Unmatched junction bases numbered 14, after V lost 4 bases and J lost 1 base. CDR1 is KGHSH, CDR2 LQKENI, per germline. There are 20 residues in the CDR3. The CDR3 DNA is TGTGCCAGCTCACAGAATTCCGGGACAGGGGGCGTTGGGGCCAAAAACATTCAGTACTTC. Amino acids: CASSQNSGTGGVGAKNIQYF.

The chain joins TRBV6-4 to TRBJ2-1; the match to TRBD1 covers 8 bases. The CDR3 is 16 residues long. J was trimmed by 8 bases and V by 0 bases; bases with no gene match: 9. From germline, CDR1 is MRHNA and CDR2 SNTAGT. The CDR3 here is CASSDSPGGNGDEQFF. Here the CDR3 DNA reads TGTGCCAGCAGTGACTCCCCAGGGGGCAACGGTGATGAGCAGTTCTTC.

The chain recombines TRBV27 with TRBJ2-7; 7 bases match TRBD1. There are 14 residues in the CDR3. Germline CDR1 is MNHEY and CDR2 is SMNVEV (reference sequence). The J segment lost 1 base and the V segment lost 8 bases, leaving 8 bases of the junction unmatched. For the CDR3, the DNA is TGTGCCAGCGCCACGGACAGGTTTTCCTACGAGCAGTACTTC. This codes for CASATDRFSYEQYF.

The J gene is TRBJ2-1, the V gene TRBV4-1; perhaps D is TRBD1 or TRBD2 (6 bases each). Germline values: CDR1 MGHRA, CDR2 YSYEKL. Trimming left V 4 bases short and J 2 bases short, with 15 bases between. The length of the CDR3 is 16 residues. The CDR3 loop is CASSLSPGAAYNEQFF. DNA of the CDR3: TGCGCCAGCAGCCTAAGCCCGGGGGCGGCCTACAATGAGCAGTTCTTC.

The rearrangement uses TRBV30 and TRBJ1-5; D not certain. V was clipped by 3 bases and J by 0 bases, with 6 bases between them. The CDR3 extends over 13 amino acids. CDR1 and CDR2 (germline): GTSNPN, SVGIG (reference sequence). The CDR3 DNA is TGTGCCTGGAGGGAAGGTAGCAATCAGCCCCAGCATTTT. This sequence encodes CAWREGSNQPQHF. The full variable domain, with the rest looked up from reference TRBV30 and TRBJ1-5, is SQTIHQWPATLVQPVGSPLSLECTVEGTSNPNLYWYRQAAGRGLQLLFYSVGIGQISSEVPQNLSASRPQDRQFILSSKKLLLSDSGFYLCAWREGSNQPQHFGDGTRLSIL.

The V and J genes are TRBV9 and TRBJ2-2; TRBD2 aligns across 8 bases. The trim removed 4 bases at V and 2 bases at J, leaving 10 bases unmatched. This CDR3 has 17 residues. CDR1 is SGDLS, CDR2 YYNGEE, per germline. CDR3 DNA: TGTGCCAGCAGCCGCCGAGCGGGAGAGGCAAACACCGGGGAGCTGTTTTTT. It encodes CASSRRAGEANTGELFF.

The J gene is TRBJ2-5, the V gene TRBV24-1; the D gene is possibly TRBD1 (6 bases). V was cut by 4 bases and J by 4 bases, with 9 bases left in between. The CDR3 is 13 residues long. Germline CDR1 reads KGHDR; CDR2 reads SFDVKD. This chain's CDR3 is CATSDPGVETQYF. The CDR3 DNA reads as TGTGCCACCAGTGACCCAGGGGTAGAGACCCAGTACTTC.

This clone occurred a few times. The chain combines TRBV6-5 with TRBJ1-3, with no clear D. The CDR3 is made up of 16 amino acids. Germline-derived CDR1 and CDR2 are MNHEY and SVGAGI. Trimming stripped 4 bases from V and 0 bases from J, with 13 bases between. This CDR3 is CASSFDVPTSGNTIYF. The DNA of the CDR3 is TGTGCCAGCAGTTTCGACGTCCCTACCTCTGGAAACACCATATATTTT.

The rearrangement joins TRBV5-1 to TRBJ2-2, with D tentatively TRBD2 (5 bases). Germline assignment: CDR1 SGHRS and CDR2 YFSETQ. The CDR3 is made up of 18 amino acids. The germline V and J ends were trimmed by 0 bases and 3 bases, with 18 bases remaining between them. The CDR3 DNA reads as TGCGCCAGCAGCTTGGGGCTAGGAGGAGCTGGTGACACCGGGGAGCTGTTTTTT. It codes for CASSLGLGGAGDTGELFF.

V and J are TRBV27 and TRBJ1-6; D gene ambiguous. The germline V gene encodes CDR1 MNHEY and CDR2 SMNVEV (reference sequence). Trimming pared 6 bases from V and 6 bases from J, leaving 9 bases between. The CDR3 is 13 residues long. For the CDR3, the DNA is TGTGCCAGCAGGAGGGCCTCTAATTCACCCCTCCACTTT. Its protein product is CASRRASNSPLHF.

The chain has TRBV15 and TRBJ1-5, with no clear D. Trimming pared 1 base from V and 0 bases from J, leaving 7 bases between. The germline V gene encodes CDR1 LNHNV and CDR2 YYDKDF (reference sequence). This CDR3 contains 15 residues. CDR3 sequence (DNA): TGTGCCACCAGCAGAGTACCAAATAGCAATCAGCCCCAGCATTTT. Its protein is CATSRVPNSNQPQHF. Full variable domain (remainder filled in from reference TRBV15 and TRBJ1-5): DAMVIQNPRYQVTQFGKPVTLSCSQTLNHNVMYWYQQKSSQAPKLLFHYYDKDFNNEADTPDNFQSRRPNTSFCFLDIRSPGLGDTAMYLCATSRVPNSNQPQHFGDGTRLSIL.

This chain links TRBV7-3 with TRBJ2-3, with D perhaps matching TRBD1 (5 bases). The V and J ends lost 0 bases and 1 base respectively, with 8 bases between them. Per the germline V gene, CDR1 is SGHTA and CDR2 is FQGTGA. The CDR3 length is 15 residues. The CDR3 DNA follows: TGTGCCAGCAGCTTAACTGGGGCTGGCACAGATACGCAGTATTTT. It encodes CASSLTGAGTDTQYF. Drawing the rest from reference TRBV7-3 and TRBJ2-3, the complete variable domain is GAGVSQTPSNKVTEKGKYVELRCDPISGHTALYWYRQSLGQGPEFLIYFQGTGAADDSGLPNDRFFAVRPEGSVSTLKIQRTERGDSAVYLCASSLTGAGTDTQYFGPGTRLTVL.

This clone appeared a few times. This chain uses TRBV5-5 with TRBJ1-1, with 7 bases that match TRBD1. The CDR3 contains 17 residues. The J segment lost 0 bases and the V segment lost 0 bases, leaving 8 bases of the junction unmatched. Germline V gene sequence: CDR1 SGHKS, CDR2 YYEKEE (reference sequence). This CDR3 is CASSLAAGQTMNTEAFF. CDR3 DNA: TGTGCCAGCAGCTTGGCCGCGGGACAGACCATGAACACTGAAGCTTTCTTT.